These 17 T cell receptor beta chains were all obtained from the same sample, sequenced in a study of blood T cells in healthy people across ages. Sample-barcoded 5' priming and a J-beta primer mix drove a second PCR of about 6 to 12 cycles. TCRdb re-derived calls from the 5' RACE reads in MiXCR, one entry per CDR3 protein. The table shows over 600,000 distinct CDR3 sequences, with over 40% occurring only once. The source material was blood. The origin of the receptors is a man at least 80 years old in good health.

The rearrangement joins TRBV29-1 to TRBJ2-5, with D possibly TRBD1 on 5 matching bases. With 6 bases removed from V and 2 bases from J, the gap between germline ends came to 13 bases. Germline CDR1 reads SQVTM; CDR2 reads ANQGSEA. This CDR3 has 13 residues. The CDR3 bases are TGCAGCGTAGGAACAGGTGCGCAAGAGACCCAGTACTTC. Amino acid sequence: CSVGTGAQETQYF.

V is TRBV7-2 and J is TRBJ2-1; TRBD2 might be the D (6 bases). Germline assignment: CDR1 SGHTA and CDR2 FQGNSA. Trimming removed 5 bases from V and 10 bases from J, with 18 bases in between. This CDR3 comprises 14 residues. CDR3 sequence: CASSPLLAPYEQFF. The CDR3 nucleotides read TGTGCCAGCAGCCCTCTACTAGCCCCCTACGAGCAGTTCTTC.

Ten or more counts support this clonotype. The chain joins TRBV6-2 or TRBV6-3 to TRBJ2-1; no definite D call. Germline V gene sequence: CDR1 MNHEY, CDR2 SVGEGT. V gave up 4 bases and J gave up 0 bases, with 13 bases separating them. The CDR3 is 16 amino acids. The CDR3 nucleotides read TGTGCCAGCAGTTCTACCATCAAGAACTCCTACAATGAGCAGTTCTTC. Translating it yields CASSSTIKNSYNEQFF.

There are many counts of this clonotype. The rearrangement uses TRBV6-2 or TRBV6-3 and TRBJ1-2; D uncertain. The CDR3 length is 14 residues. V was cut by 4 bases and J by 4 bases, with 13 bases left in between. Germline V gene lookup returns CDR1 MNHEY and CDR2 SVGEGT. The DNA for the CDR3 is TGTGCCAGCAGTTTCGTGAGGACCGGCTATGGCTACACCTTC. Translated, it gives CASSFVRTGYGYTF.

The J gene is TRBJ1-2, the V gene TRBV6-2 or TRBV6-3; D is uncertain. Trimming removed 5 bases from V and 4 bases from J, with 11 bases in between. This CDR3 spans 13 amino acids. Germline V gives CDR1 MNHEY, CDR2 SVGEGT. CDR3 nucleotides: TGTGCCAGCAGTGCTGATTCTTCCTATGGCTACACCTTC. As protein: CASSADSSYGYTF.

This clonotype was seen more than once but under ten times. In DNA, the CDR3 is TGTGCCAGCAGTTCCATGGGACTAGCGGAGACCTACGAGCAGTACTTC. It translates to CASSSMGLAETYEQYF. The chain recombines TRBV27 with TRBJ2-5; 11 bases match TRBD2. TRBJ2-7 explains the end of the DNA better; the J call may be wrong. The germline V gene encodes CDR1 MNHEY and CDR2 SMNVEV (reference sequence). This CDR3 contains 16 residues.

This clonotype was recorded a few times. The chain carries TRBV24-1 and TRBJ2-1; 11 bases are shared with TRBD1. The CDR3 runs to 16 residues. From germline, CDR1 is KGHDR and CDR2 SFDVKD. Germline trimming cut 7 bases from V and 0 bases from J; bases unmatched to any gene: 4. The CDR3 DNA reads TGTGCCACCAGAGGGACAGGGGGGATCTCCTACAATGAGCAGTTCTTC. Translation gives CATRGTGGISYNEQFF.

This clonotype appeared many times. The rearrangement links TRBV19 to TRBJ1-2; weak D call: TRBD1 (5 bases). V was clipped by 4 bases and J by 4 bases, with 13 bases between them. Germline loops: CDR1 LNHDA, CDR2 SQIVND (reference sequence). CDR3 length: 14 residues. The CDR3 region is CASSTTGAGYGYTF. The CDR3 DNA reads TGTGCCAGTAGTACAACAGGCGCCGGCTATGGCTACACCTTC.

The chain employs TRBV28 and TRBJ2-1; 10 positions match TRBD2. J gave up 6 bases and V 5 bases, and 7 bases lay outside the gene matches. The CDR3 runs to 15 residues. Germline CDR1 and CDR2: MDHEN and SYDVKM. As DNA, the CDR3 is TGTGCCAGCAGTCGCCTAGCGGGAGTCATCAATGAGCAGTTCTTC. Translation: CASSRLAGVINEQFF. Variable domain in full (rest from reference TRBV28 and TRBJ2-1): DVKVTQSSRYLVKRTGEKVFLECVQDMDHENMFWYRQDPGLGLRLIYFSYDVKMKEKGDIPEGYSVSREKKERFSLILESASTNQTSMYLCASSRLAGVINEQFFGPGTRLTVL.

The rearrangement links TRBV4-2 to TRBJ1-2, with 7 bases matching TRBD1. The germline CDR1 and CDR2 sequences are LGHNA and YNFKEQ. This CDR3 has 13 residues. With 0 bases clipped from V and 10 bases from J, the junction kept 5 bases outside the gene matches. CDR3 coding DNA: TGTGCCAGCAGCCAAGATCACAGGGGCCCCTACACCTTC. It is translated as CASSQDHRGPYTF.

The chain employs TRBV7-2 and TRBJ1-1; D is undetermined. The germline gives CDR1 SGHTA, CDR2 FQGNSA. This CDR3 has 14 amino acids. Trimming took off 4 bases at V and 1 base at J, with 10 bases between the two ends. CDR3 loop: CASSSTGQNTEAFF. CDR3 nucleotide sequence: TGTGCCAGCAGCTCAACCGGGCAGAACACTGAAGCTTTCTTT.

There are a few counts of this clonotype. One base away lies a much larger clone, so this may be a sequencing read error. The rearrangement links TRBV2 to TRBJ2-7; D unresolved. The germline V gene has CDR1 SNHLY and CDR2 FYNNEI. The CDR3 runs to 12 residues. The CDR3 loop is CASREEVYEQYF. In DNA form, the CDR3 reads TGTGCCAGCAGGGAAGAGGTCTACGAGCAGTACTTC.

The V and J genes are TRBV12-3 or TRBV12-4 and TRBJ1-5; 12 bases align to TRBD1. The CDR3 has 15 amino acids. The V and J ends lost 5 bases and 7 bases, in that order; junction bases with no gene match: 6. The CDR3 coding sequence is TGTGCCAGCAGTGACGGGACAGGGGGCCCGCAGCCCCAGCATTTT. It specifies CASSDGTGGPQPQHF.

The rearrangement joins TRBV20-1 to TRBJ2-7; TRBD2 agrees at 10 bases. The DNA end is a closer match to TRBJ2-5, so the J assignment may be wrong. Germline V gene lookup returns CDR1 DFQATT and CDR2 SNEGSKA (reference sequence). The CDR3 is made up of 15 amino acids. The CDR3 sequence is CSARDSGTSEGTQYF. As DNA, the CDR3 is TGCAGTGCTAGAGATAGTGGGACTAGCGAGGGGACCCAGTACTTC.

Of note for this clonotype: A much bigger clone sits one base away, suggesting this may be a read error. The genes are TRBV6-2 or TRBV6-3 and TRBJ2-4, with D tentatively TRBD1 or TRBD2 (5 bases each). The CDR3 length is 16 residues. In germline, CDR1 is MNHEY, CDR2 SVGEGT. The CDR3, as DNA: TGTGCCAGCAGACCTAATACAGGTCTAGCCAAAAACACTCAGTACTTC. Amino acids: CASRPNTGLAKNTQYF.

The chain links TRBV20-1 to TRBJ2-3; the D gene is possibly TRBD1 (6 bases). The V end was cut by 3 bases, the J end by 5 bases, with 15 bases between. The CDR3 spans 14 residues. The germline V gene encodes CDR1 DFQATT and CDR2 SNEGSKA (reference sequence). In nucleotides, the CDR3 is TGCAGTGCTAGGAAAGGGGGTAAGGGAGATACGCAGTATTTT. It encodes CSARKGGKGDTQYF.

This clonotype was observed a handful of times. A much larger clone differs by one base, so this may be a read error. The chain carries TRBV5-1 and TRBJ2-7, with 7 bases aligning to TRBD1. Trimming at V came to 3 bases and at J to 3 bases, leaving 27 bases not matched to a gene. Germline assignment: CDR1 SGHRS and CDR2 YFSETQ. The CDR3 is 21 residues long. CDR3 nucleotide sequence: TGCGCCAGCAGCTCCCCGACTCAAGAGGGGGCACCCACAAGGATTGACTACGAGCAGTACTTC. Amino acid sequence: CASSSPTQEGAPTRIDYEQYF.